Below are 17 T cell receptor beta chains sequenced from a single sample in a study of identical twins. TCRdb analysed the 5' RACE reads with MiXCR anew, one entry per CDR3 protein. The data hold roughly 720,000 distinct CDR3 sequences, with about 20% observed a single time. These data also featured in a second study, about T cells expressing NK-cell markers.

Source material: PBMCs. All receptors derive from a woman younger than 35 in good health.

This chain connects TRBV5-1 to TRBJ1-2, with D hard to call. Looked up from germline, CDR1 is SGHRS and CDR2 is YFSETQ. Trimming took off 0 bases at V and 7 bases at J, with 7 bases between the two ends. The CDR3 extends over 12 amino acids. CDR3 in amino acids: CASSLVGLGYTF. In DNA form, the CDR3 reads TGCGCCAGCAGCTTGGTTGGGCTTGGCTACACCTTC.

This CDR3 reads CASSWGRGQNYEQYF. CDR3 DNA sequence: TGCGCCAGCAGCTGGGGCCGGGGACAGAACTACGAGCAGTACTTC. The genes are TRBV5-1 and TRBJ2-7, with 7 bases lining up with TRBD1. The CDR3 covers 15 residues. Germline-derived CDR1 and CDR2 are SGHRS and YFSETQ. V lost 3 bases and J lost 3; bases outside the gene matches: 9.

A remark on this clonotype: At one boundary the junction diverges from the germline segment, which might be a read error. This chain joins TRBV5-5 and TRBJ2-2; a weak D match, TRBD1 (6 bases). Germline V gene data show CDR1 as SGHKS and CDR2 as YYEKEE (reference sequence). The CDR3 contains 15 residues. The CDR3 loop reads CASRLDRSNTGELFF. The CDR3 DNA follows: TGTGCCAGCAGGTTGGACAGATCAAACACCGGGGAGCTGTTTTTT.

This clonotype was found a few times. V is TRBV12-3 or TRBV12-4 and J is TRBJ1-3, with D unresolved. The V end lost 3 bases, the J end lost 4 bases, and 10 bases lay between the germline ends. CDR3 length: 14 residues. The CDR3 protein is CASSFGVSGNTIYF. DNA of the CDR3: TGTGCCAGCAGTTTCGGGGTTTCCGGAAACACCATATATTTT.

This rearrangement joins TRBV2 to TRBJ2-7, with TRBD1 as a possible D gene (6 bases). CDR1 and CDR2 (germline): SNHLY, FYNNEI. The CDR3 runs 14 residues. V was trimmed by 5 bases and J by 0 bases, leaving 11 bases between them. CDR3 nucleotide sequence: TGTGCCAGCAGTCGAAGGGGGAGCTCCTACGAGCAGTACTTC. Protein product: CASSRRGSSYEQYF.

This clonotype was picked up a small number of times. The J gene is TRBJ2-1, the V gene TRBV7-2; possible D gene TRBD2, 5 bases. Germline-derived CDR1 and CDR2 are SGHTA and FQGNSA. This CDR3 contains 17 residues. V was clipped by 3 bases and J by 0 bases, with 15 bases between them. This chain's CDR3 is CASSFSSPRGSYNEQFF. CDR3 sequence (DNA): TGTGCCAGCAGCTTTTCTAGCCCACGAGGCTCCTACAATGAGCAGTTCTTC.

This chain links TRBV6-1 with TRBJ2-1, with D possibly matching TRBD1 (6 bases). Germline CDR1 MNHNS, CDR2 SASEGT. V lost 5 bases, J lost 0 bases, and 14 bases lay in between. The CDR3 runs 16 residues. The CDR3 loop reads CASSRRGGSSYNEQFF. The CDR3, as DNA: TGTGCCAGCAGTCGGCGTGGGGGCAGCTCCTACAATGAGCAGTTCTTC.

Only a few counts were recorded for this clonotype. V gene TRBV9 combines with J gene TRBJ2-7; TRBD1 aligns across 7 bases. V lost 4 bases, J lost 1 base, and 8 bases stayed unmatched. There are 15 residues in the CDR3. The V gene's germline CDR1 is SGDLS and CDR2 YYNGEE. CDR3 region: CASSLGGQSSYEQYF. In DNA form, the CDR3 reads TGTGCCAGCAGCCTTGGGGGACAGTCATCCTACGAGCAGTACTTC. The full variable domain, with the rest looked up from reference TRBV9 and TRBJ2-7, is DSGVTQTPKHLITATGQRVTLRCSPRSGDLSVYWYQQSLDQGLQFLIQYYNGEERAKGNILERFSAQQFPDLHSELNLSSLELGDSALYFCASSLGGQSSYEQYFGPGTRLTVT.

The chain has TRBV2 and TRBJ2-6; unclear D gene. The V and J ends lost 4 bases and 0 bases respectively, with 13 bases between them. The CDR3 has 17 residues. Germline values: CDR1 SNHLY, CDR2 FYNNEI. The CDR3 region has the DNA TGTGCCAGCAGTGCCTTGCGGTTACGCTCTGGGGCCAACGTCCTGACTTTC. Amino acid sequence: CASSALRLRSGANVLTF.

This clonotype was detected a few times. The rearrangement links TRBV7-3 to TRBJ1-1; 9 bases are a match to TRBD1. Germline trimming cut 5 bases from V and 1 base from J; bases unmatched to any gene: 8. The CDR3 extends over 16 amino acids. The germline CDR1 and CDR2 sequences are SGHTA and FQGTGA. CDR3 region: CASSLNPTGGNTEAFF. In DNA form, the CDR3 reads TGTGCCAGCAGCCTTAACCCGACAGGGGGGAACACTGAAGCTTTCTTT.

The V and J genes are TRBV13 and TRBJ2-7, with 9 bases lining up with TRBD1. Germline lookup yields CDR1 PRHDT and CDR2 FYEKMQ (reference sequence). The CDR3 has 16 amino acids. The trim removed 5 bases at V and 5 bases at J, leaving 13 bases unmatched. The CDR3 DNA is TGTGCCAGCAGCATTACCGGGACAGGGATTACCCACGAGCAGTACTTC. Protein sequence: CASSITGTGITHEQYF. The variable domain in full, with the rest retrieved from reference TRBV13 and TRBJ2-7, is AAGVIQSPRHLIKEKRETATLKCYPIPRHDTVYWYQQGPGQDPQFLISFYEKMQSDKGSIPDRFSAQQFSDYHSELNMSSLELGDSALYFCASSITGTGITHEQYFGPGTRLTVT.

The table lists this clonotype with a few counts. The genes are TRBV9 and TRBJ2-1, with D possibly TRBD2 on 6 matching bases. The germline CDR1 and CDR2 sequences are SGDLS and YYNGEE. Trimming stripped 3 bases from V and 6 bases from J, with 10 bases between. CDR3 length: 13 residues. CDR3 sequence (DNA): TGTGCCAGCAGCGCCGGGAGCCTCAATGAGCAGTTCTTC. This codes for CASSAGSLNEQFF.

This chain joins TRBV5-1 and TRBJ2-3; the D is unclear. Trimming cost V 5 bases and J 2 bases, with 12 bases left between them. Germline lookup yields CDR1 SGHRS and CDR2 YFSETQ. This CDR3 has 14 residues. CDR3 bases: TGCGCCAGCAGTGAGGCTGTTTTCACAGATACGCAGTATTTT. Protein: CASSEAVFTDTQYF.

This clonotype was found a few times. The CDR3 protein is CASSPGRGSYEQYF. The CDR3 DNA reads as TGTGCCAGCAGCCCCGGTCGGGGTTCCTACGAGCAGTACTTC. The chain is built from TRBV7-9 and TRBJ2-7; a weak D match, TRBD2 (5 bases). The germline V and J ends were trimmed by 5 bases and 1 base, with 12 bases remaining between them. Germline V gives CDR1 SEHNR, CDR2 FQNEAQ (reference sequence). The CDR3 extends over 14 amino acids.

Concerning this clonotype itself: At one of its ends the junction is not consistent with the germline gene, which may arise from a read error. The chain recombines TRBV20-1 with TRBJ2-3; TRBD2 matches 9 bases. The CDR3 runs 15 residues. Germline lookup yields CDR1 DFQATT and CDR2 SNEGSKA (reference sequence). The CDR3: CSARGQRGATDTQYF. In DNA, the CDR3 is TGCAGTGCCAGAGGTCAGCGGGGGGCCACAGATACGCAGTATTTT.

This clonotype was counted only a few times. This sequence joins TRBV20-1 and TRBJ1-6; 8 bases agree with TRBD1. This CDR3 is built from 16 residues. CDR1 and CDR2 from the germline V gene are DFQATT and SNEGSKA (reference sequence). Unmatched junction bases numbered 12, after V lost 1 base and J lost 10 bases. The CDR3 reads CSARVRTGRGESPLHF. The CDR3 DNA sequence: TGCAGTGCTAGAGTTCGGACAGGGAGAGGCGAGTCACCCCTCCACTTT.

There are many counts of this clonotype. This chain joins TRBV20-1 and TRBJ2-7; either TRBD1 or TRBD2 may fit D (5 bases each). V was cut by 4 bases and J by 6 bases, with 19 bases left in between. Looked up from germline, CDR1 is DFQATT and CDR2 is SNEGSKA (reference sequence). The CDR3 covers 14 residues. This CDR3 reads CSAMIGQGSGEQYF. The DNA for the CDR3 is TGCAGTGCTATGATAGGGCAGGGCAGCGGCGAGCAGTACTTC.